The rows below give T cell receptor beta chains drawn from one sample of a study of blood T cell repertoires in COVID-19. Produced via immunoSEQ multiplex PCR; TCRdb's table is partial and in-frame only. Here the sample spans roughly 440,000 clones, about 87% being singletons. The specimen was peripheral blood. The receptors here all came from a woman between 50 and 59 years old with COVID-19, enrolled during active disease. Both conserved end residues are part of each CDR3. A D gene is named only where the DNA matches it firmly. Expanded clones are given a class, and other clones once, few, many or no size at all.

.	TRBV6-5	14	TRBJ2-7	.	TGTGCCAGCACCCTGGGAGGGGGCTCCTACGAGCAGTACTTC	CASTLGGGSYEQYF
TRBD1	TRBV9	14	TRBJ1-2	.	TGTGCCAGCAGCGTAGGGGACAGCAACTATGGCTACACCTTC	CASSVGDSNYGYTF
.	TRBV5-6	13	TRBJ1-4	.	TGTGCCAGCAGCCTGGGACTGGATGAAAAACTGTTTTTT	CASSLGLDEKLFF
TRBD1	TRBV27	16	TRBJ1-2	.	TGTGCCAGCAGTTCCAGACAGGGGACCCCTAACTATGGCTACACCTTC	CASSSRQGTPNYGYTF
TRBD1	TRBV4-2	21	TRBJ1-3	.	TGTGCCAGCAGCCAAGATAGTATCCTTTGGGACAGATATACCTGGGAAAACACCATATATTTT	CASSQDSILWDRYTWENTIYF
.	TRBV18	13	TRBJ1-1	few	TGTGCCAGCTCACCAGACAGTAACACTGAAGCTTTCTTT	CASSPDSNTEAFF
.	TRBV6-6	14	TRBJ1-6	.	TGTGCCAGCAGTTACTCACCAACGGGATCACCCCTCCACTTT	CASSYSPTGSPLHF
.	TRBV5-4	13	TRBJ1-1	.	TGTGCCAGCAGCTTGCGCGGGACCGATGAAGCTTTCTTT	CASSLRGTDEAFF
.	TRBV6-4	16	TRBJ2-2	.	TGTGCCAGCAGCCCCACAGGGACGGTCAACGCCGGGGAGCTGTTTTTT	CASSPTGTVNAGELFF
.	TRBV5-6	12	TRBJ1-1	few	TGTGCCAGCAGCTTGTTGAGTAATGAAGCTTTCTTT	CASSLLSNEAFF
TRBD2	TRBV5-1	14	TRBJ2-5	.	TGCGCCAGCCAAGAGCGGGGGGGCGAGGAGACCCAGTACTTC	CASQERGGEETQYF
TRBD1	TRBV29-1	15	TRBJ1-4	.	TGCAGCGTTGGGGACAGGGGACTAAATGGGGGAAAACTGTTTTTT	CSVGDRGLNGGKLFF
.	TRBV2	13	TRBJ2-2	.	TGTGCCAGCAGTCCCGACAGACCCGGGGAGCTGTTTTTT	CASSPDRPGELFF
.	TRBV5-1	16	TRBJ2-2	.	TGCGCCAGCAGCCCGAGTCGGGGGAAGTGGACCGGGGAGCTGTTTTTT	CASSPSRGKWTGELFF
.	TRBV19	15	TRBJ1-2	.	TGTGCCAGTAGTATTGGCAACAGAGATGCTTATGGCTACACCTTC	CASSIGNRDAYGYTF
TRBD1	TRBV28	12	TRBJ1-5	.	TGTGCCAGCAGTGACGGACAGGGCATGGAGCATTTT	CASSDGQGMEHF
TRBD1	TRBV6-5	12	TRBJ1-1	.	TGTGCCAGCGGGACAGGGGAAACTGAAGCTTTCTTT	CASGTGETEAFF
.	TRBV7-8	13	TRBJ2-2	.	TGTGCCAGCAGCGCTCAACTTTCCGGGGAGCTGTTTTTT	CASSAQLSGELFF
.	TRBV5-1	15	TRBJ1-4	.	TGCGCCAGCAGCTTGGCCTCACAGGGCGCAGAAAAACTGTTTTTT	CASSLASQGAEKLFF
.	TRBV10-3	17	TRBJ1-1	.	TGTGCCATCAGTGAGTCGCCAGGGGATACCATGAACACTGAAGCTTTCTTT	CAISESPGDTMNTEAFF
TRBD1	TRBV30	13	TRBJ2-7	.	TGTGCCCTCGGGACAGGGGGCTCCTACGAGCAGTACTTC	CALGTGGSYEQYF
TRBD1	TRBV11-2	15	TRBJ2-7	.	TGTGCCAGCAGCTTTGGGGCAGGGGGTGGCTACGAGCAGTACTTC	CASSFGAGGGYEQYF
.	TRBV11-2	15	TRBJ2-7	.	TGTGCCAGCAGCTTAGATCCGGGATATTACTACGAGCAGTACTTC	CASSLDPGYYYEQYF
TRBD2	TRBV25-1	15	TRBJ2-2	.	TGTGCCAGCAGTCTAGCGGGGGCCGGGGTCGGGGAGCTGTTTTTT	CASSLAGAGVGELFF
.	TRBV6-1	14	TRBJ2-7	.	TGTGCCAGCAGTGAAGCGAGGGATTCCTACGAGCAGTACTTC	CASSEARDSYEQYF
TRBD1	TRBV7-9	12	TRBJ1-1	.	TGTGCCAGCAGCCATGGGACAGCTGAAGCTTTCTTT	CASSHGTAEAFF
.	TRBV6-4	14	TRBJ1-2	.	TGTGCCAGCCCCCGCCAGGGGCCCACGATGGGCTACACCTTC	CASPRQGPTMGYTF
TRBD1	TRBV14	14	TRBJ1-1	.	TGTGCCAGCAGTCAAACCTGGGACAGGGCCGAAGCTTTCTTT	CASSQTWDRAEAFF
TRBD2	TRBV11-2	14	TRBJ2-1	.	TGTGCCAGCAGCTCGGGACTAGCCTCCCTCCAGCAGTTCTTC	CASSSGLASLQQFF
.	TRBV5-8	15	TRBJ2-7	once	TGTGCCAGCAGCCAGCAACGTCGGGGAGCCTACGAGCAGTACTTC	CASSQQRRGAYEQYF
.	TRBV27	15	TRBJ1-1	.	TGTGCCAGCAGGCCCAAGACAGGCCGAGGCACTGAAGCTTTCTTT	CASRPKTGRGTEAFF
TRBD2	TRBV13	19	TRBJ2-2	once	TGTGCCAGCAGCTTCCTTCGGACTAGCGGGGGAGATAACACCGGGGAGCTGTTTTTT	CASSFLRTSGGDNTGELFF
.	TRBV5-1	14	TRBJ1-2	.	TGCGCCAGCAGCTTGCAGGGCAGTCTCTATGGCTACACCTTC	CASSLQGSLYGYTF
.	TRBV29-1	10	TRBJ2-5	.	TGCAGCGTGCACAGGGAGACCCAGTACTTC	CSVHRETQYF
.	TRBV30	13	TRBJ1-1	.	TGTGCCTGGAGGGCGGTTGGATACACTGAAGCTTTCTTT	CAWRAVGYTEAFF
.	TRBV24-1	15	TRBJ2-1	.	TGTGCCACCAGTGATTTGCAAGACACCTACAATGAGCAGTTCTTC	CATSDLQDTYNEQFF
.	TRBV6-5	15	TRBJ1-1	.	TGTGCCAGCAGTACCCGACACTCTCAGGACACTGAAGCTTTCTTT	CASSTRHSQDTEAFF
.	TRBV7-9	14	TRBJ1-1	.	TGTGCCAGCAGCTCCCAGGAGGAGAACACTGAAGCTTTCTTT	CASSSQEENTEAFF